These T cell receptor beta chains were read from a single sample in a study of blood T cell repertoires in COVID-19. TCRdb keeps only in-frame clones here, not all; method: immunoSEQ multiplex PCR. The table shows about 120,000 clones, with around nine tenths occurring only once. The material sequenced was peripheral blood. The receptors were sampled from a human donor with acute or convalescent COVID-19. The donor label of this sample is uncertain. The CDR3 runs from the conserved cysteine through the conserved F or W. Fields, in order: V gene, D gene, J gene, CDR3 length, clone size, CDR3 DNA, CDR3 protein. D genes are given only for firm matches. Size tells how often a clone was seen (once, few, many) or the class of an expanded clone, and some rows leave it out.

v_gene: TRBV5-4
d_gene: NA
j_gene: TRBJ2-1
len: 13
abundance: NA
CDR3nt: TGTGCCAGCAGCGTACAAGGGGGTAATGAGCAGTTCTTC
CDR3aa: CASSVQGGNEQFF

v_gene: TRBV12-5
d_gene: TRBD1
j_gene: TRBJ2-7
len: 15
abundance: once
CDR3nt: TGTGCTAGTCTCTCCGGGACAGGGGAATCCTACGAGCAGTACTTC
CDR3aa: CASLSGTGESYEQYF

v_gene: TRBV6-5
d_gene: TRBD1
j_gene: TRBJ2-2
len: 15
abundance: NA
CDR3nt: TGTGCCAGCGGAGACAGGGTCCCAAACACCGGGGAGCTGTTTTTT
CDR3aa: CASGDRVPNTGELFF

v_gene: TRBV4-2
d_gene: NA
j_gene: TRBJ1-5
len: 13
abundance: NA
CDR3nt: TGTGCCAGCAGCCAAGACCCAGGTCAGCCCCAGCATTTT
CDR3aa: CASSQDPGQPQHF

v_gene: TRBV10-3
d_gene: NA
j_gene: TRBJ1-5
len: 13
abundance: NA
CDR3nt: TGTGCCATCAGTGCTCAGGTTGGTCAGCCCCAGCATTTT
CDR3aa: CAISAQVGQPQHF

v_gene: TRBV27
d_gene: NA
j_gene: TRBJ2-7
len: 14
abundance: once
CDR3nt: TGTGCCAGCAGTTTAGGGCTGGAGGGATACGAGCAGTACTTC
CDR3aa: CASSLGLEGYEQYF

v_gene: TRBV7-3
d_gene: NA
j_gene: TRBJ2-5
len: 13
abundance: NA
CDR3nt: TGTGCCAGCAGTCGACAGCCTCAAGAGACCCAGTACTTC
CDR3aa: CASSRQPQETQYF

v_gene: TRBV7-2
d_gene: TRBD1
j_gene: TRBJ2-5
len: 15
abundance: NA
CDR3nt: TGTGCCAGCAGCTTAAACAGGGGGCGAGGAGAGACCCAGTACTTC
CDR3aa: CASSLNRGRGETQYF

v_gene: TRBV14
d_gene: NA
j_gene: TRBJ1-3
len: 13
abundance: NA
CDR3nt: TGTGCCAGCAGCCAAGACAGAGGGCGGAAGCTACATTTT
CDR3aa: CASSQDRGRKLHF

v_gene: TRBV6-1
d_gene: TRBD1
j_gene: TRBJ1-2
len: 14
abundance: NA
CDR3nt: TGTGCCAGCAGTGGAGCAGGGGGCTTCTATGGCTACACCTTC
CDR3aa: CASSGAGGFYGYTF

v_gene: TRBV28
d_gene: TRBD2
j_gene: TRBJ2-3
len: 15
abundance: NA
CDR3nt: TGTGCCAGCAGTTTTCTCCGGGGGGGCGCAGATACGCAGTATTTT
CDR3aa: CASSFLRGGADTQYF

v_gene: TRBV25-1
d_gene: TRBD1
j_gene: TRBJ1-3
len: 18
abundance: NA
CDR3nt: TGTGCCAGCAGCAACGGGACAGGGCTGATTCTCTCTGGAAACACCATATATTTT
CDR3aa: CASSNGTGLILSGNTIYF

v_gene: TRBV6-1
d_gene: TRBD1
j_gene: TRBJ2-1
len: 15
abundance: NA
CDR3nt: TGTGCCAGCAGTGACGGGGGGACAGGGGATGATGAGCAGTTCTTC
CDR3aa: CASSDGGTGDDEQFF

v_gene: TRBV3-1/TRBV3-2
d_gene: TRBD2
j_gene: TRBJ2-7
len: 18
abundance: NA
CDR3nt: TGTGCCAGCAGCCCGACTAGCTGGTTGATCGACTTGCGGGGCGAGCAGTACTTC
CDR3aa: CASSPTSWLIDLRGEQYF

v_gene: TRBV2
d_gene: TRBD2
j_gene: TRBJ2-3
len: 14
abundance: NA
CDR3nt: TGTGCCAGTTCCAAGCGGGAGGGATGGGATACGCAGTATTTT
CDR3aa: CASSKREGWDTQYF

v_gene: TRBV12-3/TRBV12-4
d_gene: NA
j_gene: TRBJ1-5
len: 13
abundance: NA
CDR3nt: TGTGCCAGCAGTTTTGGAGTGAGTCAGCCCCAGCATTTT
CDR3aa: CASSFGVSQPQHF

v_gene: TRBV29-1
d_gene: NA
j_gene: TRBJ2-5
len: 11
abundance: once
CDR3nt: TGCAGCGCCGGAGTCGTAGAGACCCAGTACTTC
CDR3aa: CSAGVVETQYF

v_gene: TRBV12-3/TRBV12-4
d_gene: TRBD1
j_gene: TRBJ2-7
len: 12
abundance: NA
CDR3nt: TGTGCCAGCACCCTCGGTGGGGACAGCTTGTACTTC
CDR3aa: CASTLGGDSLYF

v_gene: TRBV30
d_gene: NA
j_gene: TRBJ1-5
len: 12
abundance: NA
CDR3nt: TGTGCCTGGAGTAAGAGAAATCAGCCCCAGCATTTT
CDR3aa: CAWSKRNQPQHF

v_gene: TRBV27
d_gene: TRBD1
j_gene: TRBJ2-7
len: 15
abundance: NA
CDR3nt: TGTGCCAGCAGCACGGCGACAGGGGGATCCTACGAGCAGTACTTC
CDR3aa: CASSTATGGSYEQYF

v_gene: TRBV18
d_gene: NA
j_gene: TRBJ1-4
len: 15
abundance: NA
CDR3nt: TGTGCCAGCTCATCTTCAAATGGGCGAAATGAAAAACTGTTTTTT
CDR3aa: CASSSSNGRNEKLFF

v_gene: TRBV19
d_gene: TRBD1
j_gene: TRBJ2-5
len: 13
abundance: NA
CDR3nt: TGTGCCAGTTCATTCGACAGGGAAAAGACCCAGTACTTC
CDR3aa: CASSFDREKTQYF

v_gene: TRBV7-3
d_gene: NA
j_gene: TRBJ2-3
len: 14
abundance: NA
CDR3nt: TGTGCCAGCAGCCTCGGCCTGGGGGGAGATACGCAGTATTTT
CDR3aa: CASSLGLGGDTQYF

v_gene: TRBV6-6
d_gene: TRBD2
j_gene: TRBJ2-7
len: 16
abundance: NA
CDR3nt: TGTGCCAGCAGTTACTCGGCTAGCGGGAGAGTAGACGAGCAGTACTTC
CDR3aa: CASSYSASGRVDEQYF